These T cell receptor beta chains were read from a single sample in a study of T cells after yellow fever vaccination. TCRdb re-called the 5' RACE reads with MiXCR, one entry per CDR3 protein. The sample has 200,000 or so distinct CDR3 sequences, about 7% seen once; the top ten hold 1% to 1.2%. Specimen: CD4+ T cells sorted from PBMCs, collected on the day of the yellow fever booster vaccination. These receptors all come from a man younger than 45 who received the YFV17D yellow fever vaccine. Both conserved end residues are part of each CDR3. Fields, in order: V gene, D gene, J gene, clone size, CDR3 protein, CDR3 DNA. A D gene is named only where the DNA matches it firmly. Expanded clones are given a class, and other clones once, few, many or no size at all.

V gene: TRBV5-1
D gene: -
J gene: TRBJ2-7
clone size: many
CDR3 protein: CASSWGDRYEQYF
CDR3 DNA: TGCGCCAGCAGCTGGGGGGACAGATACGAGCAGTACTTC

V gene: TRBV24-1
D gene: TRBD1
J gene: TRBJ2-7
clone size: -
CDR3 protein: CVTSDSRTGHVYEQYF
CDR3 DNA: TGTGTCACCAGTGATTCCCGGACAGGTCACGTCTACGAGCAGTACTTC

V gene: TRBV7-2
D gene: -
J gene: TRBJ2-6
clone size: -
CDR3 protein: CASSLGPWANVLTF
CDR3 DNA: TGTGCCAGCAGCCTAGGGCCTTGGGCCAACGTCCTGACTTTC

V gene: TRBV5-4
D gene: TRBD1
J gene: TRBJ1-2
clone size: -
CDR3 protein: CASSSQGQGYGYTF
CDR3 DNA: TGTGCCAGCAGCTCACAGGGACAGGGTTATGGCTACACCTTC

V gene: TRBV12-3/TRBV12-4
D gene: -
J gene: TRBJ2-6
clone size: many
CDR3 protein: CASSRGTAGANVLTF
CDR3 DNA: TGTGCCAGCAGTAGAGGGACTGCTGGGGCCAACGTCCTGACTTTC

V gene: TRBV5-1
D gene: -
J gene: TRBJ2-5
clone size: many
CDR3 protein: CASSLGAAAQETQYF
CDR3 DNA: TGCGCCAGCAGCTTGGGAGCAGCGGCCCAAGAGACCCAGTACTTC

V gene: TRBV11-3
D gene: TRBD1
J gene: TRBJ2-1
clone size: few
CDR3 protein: CAIKDFGQVSYNEQFF
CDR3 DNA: TGTGCCATCAAAGACTTTGGACAGGTTTCCTACAATGAGCAGTTCTTC

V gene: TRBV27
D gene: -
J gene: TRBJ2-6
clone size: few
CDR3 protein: CASRDVRGANVLTF
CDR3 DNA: TGTGCCAGCCGGGACGTTCGCGGGGCCAACGTCCTGACTTTC

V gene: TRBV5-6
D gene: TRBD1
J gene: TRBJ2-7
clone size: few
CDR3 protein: CASSRVGRGNEQYF
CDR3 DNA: TGTGCCAGCAGCCGGGTGGGCAGGGGGAACGAGCAGTACTTC

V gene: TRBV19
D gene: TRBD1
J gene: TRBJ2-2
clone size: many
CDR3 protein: CASSTGGSGELFF
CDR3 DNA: TGTGCCAGTAGCACAGGGGGTAGCGGGGAGCTGTTTTTT

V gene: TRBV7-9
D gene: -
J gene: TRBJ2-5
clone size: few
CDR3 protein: CASRESGETQYF
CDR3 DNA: TGTGCCAGCAGAGAGAGCGGGGAGACCCAGTACTTC

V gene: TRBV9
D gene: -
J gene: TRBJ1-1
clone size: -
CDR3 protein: CASSVAPGANTEAFF
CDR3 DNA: TGTGCCAGCAGCGTAGCTCCAGGGGCGAACACTGAAGCTTTCTTT

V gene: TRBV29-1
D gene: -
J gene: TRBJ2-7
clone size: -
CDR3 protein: CSVVPRDTSYEQYF
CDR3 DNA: TGCAGCGTTGTCCCCCGGGACACTTCATACGAGCAGTACTTC

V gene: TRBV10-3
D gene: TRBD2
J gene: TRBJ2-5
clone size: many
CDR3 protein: CAISERDAETQYF
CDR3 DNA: TGTGCCATCAGCGAGCGGGACGCGGAGACCCAGTACTTC

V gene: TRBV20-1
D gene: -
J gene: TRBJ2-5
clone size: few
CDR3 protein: CSARDLQESQETQYF
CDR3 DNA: TGCAGTGCTAGAGATTTACAGGAATCTCAAGAGACCCAGTACTTC

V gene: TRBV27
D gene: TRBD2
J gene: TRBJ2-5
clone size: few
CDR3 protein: CASSRLAQETQYF
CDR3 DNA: TGTGCCAGCAGTCGACTAGCGCAAGAGACCCAGTACTTC

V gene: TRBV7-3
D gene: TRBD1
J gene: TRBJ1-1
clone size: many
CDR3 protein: CASSSDRVDMENTEAFF
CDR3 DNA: TGTGCCAGCAGCTCCGACAGGGTAGACATGGAGAACACTGAAGCTTTCTTT

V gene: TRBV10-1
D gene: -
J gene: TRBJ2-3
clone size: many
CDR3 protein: CASSASSPDTQYF
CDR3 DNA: TGCGCCAGCAGTGCCTCTTCTCCAGATACGCAGTATTTT

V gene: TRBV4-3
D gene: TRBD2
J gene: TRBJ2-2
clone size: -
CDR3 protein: CASSQNSGANTGELFF
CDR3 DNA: TGCGCCAGCAGCCAAAATAGCGGGGCGAACACCGGGGAGCTGTTTTTT

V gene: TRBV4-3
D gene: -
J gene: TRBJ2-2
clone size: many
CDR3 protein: CASSLLGSPGELFF
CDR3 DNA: TGCGCCAGCAGCCTATTGGGAAGCCCCGGGGAGCTGTTTTTT

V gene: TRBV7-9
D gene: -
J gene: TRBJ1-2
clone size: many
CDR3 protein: CASSSEGGTYGYTF
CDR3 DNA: TGTGCCAGCAGCTCGGAAGGGGGGACCTATGGCTACACCTTC

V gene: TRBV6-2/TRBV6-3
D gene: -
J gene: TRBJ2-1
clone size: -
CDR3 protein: CASSSGNEEFF
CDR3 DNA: TGTGCCAGCAGTTCCGGCAATGAGGAGTTCTTC

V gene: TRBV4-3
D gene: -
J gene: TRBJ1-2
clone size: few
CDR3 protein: CASSPRGGYGYTF
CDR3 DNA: TGCGCCAGCTCCCCCAGAGGTGGCTATGGCTACACCTTC

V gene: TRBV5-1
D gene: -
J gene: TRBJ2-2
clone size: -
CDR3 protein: CASSFNSGELFF
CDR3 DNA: TGCGCCAGCAGCTTCAATTCAGGGGAGCTGTTTTTT

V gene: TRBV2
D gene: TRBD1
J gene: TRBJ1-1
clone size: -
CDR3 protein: CASTKGQAQGVAFF
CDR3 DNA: TGTGCCAGCACCAAAGGACAGGCCCAAGGAGTTGCTTTCTTT

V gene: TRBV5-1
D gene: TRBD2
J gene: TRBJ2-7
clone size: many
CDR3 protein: CASSLDTSGTSYEQYF
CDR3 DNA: TGCGCCAGCAGCTTGGATACTAGCGGGACCTCCTACGAGCAGTACTTC

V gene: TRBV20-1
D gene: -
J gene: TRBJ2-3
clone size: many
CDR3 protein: CSAPGTATDTQYF
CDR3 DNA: TGCAGTGCCCCCGGGACGGCCACAGATACGCAGTATTTT

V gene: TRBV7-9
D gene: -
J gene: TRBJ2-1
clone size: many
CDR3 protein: CASSQGPRGQFF
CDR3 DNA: TGTGCCAGCAGCCAAGGCCCCAGAGGGCAGTTCTTC

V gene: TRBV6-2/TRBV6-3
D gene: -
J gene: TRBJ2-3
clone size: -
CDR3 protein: CASSTPPPSETTDTQYF
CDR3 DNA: TGTGCCAGCAGTACCCCCCCCCCAAGCGAGACCACAGATACGCAGTATTTT

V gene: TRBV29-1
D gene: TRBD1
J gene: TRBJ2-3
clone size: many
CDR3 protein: CSVNPWGRGQSASTDTQYF
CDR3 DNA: TGCAGCGTCAATCCTTGGGGCAGGGGGCAGAGTGCTAGCACAGATACGCAGTATTTT

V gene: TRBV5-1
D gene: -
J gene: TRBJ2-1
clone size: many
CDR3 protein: CASRGQGGYNEQFF
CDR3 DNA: TGCGCCAGCAGAGGTCAGGGAGGCTACAATGAGCAGTTCTTC

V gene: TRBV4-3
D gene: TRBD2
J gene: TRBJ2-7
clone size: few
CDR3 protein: CASSQELAGLYEQYF
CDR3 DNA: TGCGCCAGCAGCCAAGAACTAGCGGGCCTCTACGAGCAGTACTTC